This TCR beta chain was identified during a study of vaccination effects on CD4 cells after COVID-19. The wider study: Relative to the second dose, post-vaccine samples were obtained a median of 72 days later.

Viral peptide pool expansion of antigen-specific CD4+ T cells preceded sequencing in the ViraFEST assay. Following a roughly 9-day culture, CD4+ T cells were purified. Subjects were given two BNT162b2 or mRNA-1273 vaccine doses. This CDR3 spans 19 amino acids. Losses at the gene ends were 0 bases for V and 2 bases for J; bases not matched to a gene: 10. Germline assignment: CDR1 SGHAT and CDR2 FQNNGV. Sequencing was performed with immunoSEQ multiplex PCR; in TCRdb, only in-frame clones are kept and a portion is missing. The profile shows approximately 30,000 clones, about two thirds of them singletons. For this clone: Its target is not known.

This TCR derives from a human donor who received a COVID-19 vaccine. Sample: CD4+ T cells from PBMCs cultured with SARS-CoV-2 spike peptides, taken after COVID-19 vaccination. The V and J genes are TRBV11-2 and TRBJ2-7; TRBD2 aligns across 13 bases. Here the CDR3 DNA reads TGTGCCAGCAGCTTAGAGGGAGGGTTTGGGACTAGCGGGACCTACGAGCAGTACTTC. Protein: CASSLEGGFGTSGTYEQYF.